Included here is one TCR beta chain sequence, with context. CDR3 length equals 12 residues. Trimming removed 3 bases from V and 5 bases from J, with 2 bases in between. The sample belongs to a study of blood T cell repertoires in COVID-19. Study information: The origin of the acute and convalescent COVID-19 samples was the United States, Italy and Spain. From T cells, B-cell-depleted T cells, or PBMCs came the material, which was cDNA or gDNA.

In the source study's methods: Amplification from reference gene primers served as the basis for estimated nucleated cell counts. Sequenced by immunoSEQ multiplex PCR; TCRdb stores in-frame clones only, minus some. V and J calls and clone size are given by that table; D and trimming were obtained from the DNA. The data hold 200,000 to 300,000 clones, with around four fifths observed a single time. The V gene is TRBV12-3 or TRBV12-4, the J gene TRBJ1-6; D ambiguous. The material sequenced was peripheral blood. The sequence was obtained from a man in his fifties or sixties with acute or convalescent COVID-19. As DNA, the CDR3 is TGTGCCAGCAGTTTCGATAATTCACCCCTCCACTTT. Translation: CASSFDNSPLHF.